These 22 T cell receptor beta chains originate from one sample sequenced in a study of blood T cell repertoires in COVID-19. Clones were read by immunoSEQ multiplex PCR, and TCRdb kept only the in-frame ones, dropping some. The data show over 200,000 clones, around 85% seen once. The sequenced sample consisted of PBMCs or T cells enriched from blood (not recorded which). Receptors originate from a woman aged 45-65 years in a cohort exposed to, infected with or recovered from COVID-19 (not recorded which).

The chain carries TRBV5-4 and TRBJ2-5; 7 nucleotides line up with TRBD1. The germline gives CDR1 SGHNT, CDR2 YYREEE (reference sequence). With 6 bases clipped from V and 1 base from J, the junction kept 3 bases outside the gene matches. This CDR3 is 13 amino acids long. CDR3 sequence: CASTPGGQETQYF. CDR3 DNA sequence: TGTGCCAGCACCCCAGGGGGCCAAGAGACCCAGTACTTC.

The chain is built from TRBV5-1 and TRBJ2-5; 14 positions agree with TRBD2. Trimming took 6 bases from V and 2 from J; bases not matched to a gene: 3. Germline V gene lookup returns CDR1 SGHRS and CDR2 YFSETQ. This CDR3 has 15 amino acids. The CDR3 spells CASMGTSGGQETQYF. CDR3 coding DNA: TGCGCCAGCATGGGGACTAGCGGGGGACAAGAGACCCAGTACTTC. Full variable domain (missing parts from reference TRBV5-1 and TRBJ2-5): KAGVTQTPRYLIKTRGQQVTLSCSPISGHRSVSWYQQTPGQGLQFLFEYFSETQRNKGNFPGRFSGRQFSNSRSEMNVSTLELGDSALYLCASMGTSGGQETQYFGPGTRLLVL.

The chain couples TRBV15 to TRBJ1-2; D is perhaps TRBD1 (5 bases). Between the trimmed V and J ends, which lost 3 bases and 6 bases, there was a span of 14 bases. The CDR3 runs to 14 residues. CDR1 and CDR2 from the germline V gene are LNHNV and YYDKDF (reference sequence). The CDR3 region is CATSRLGSRDGYTF. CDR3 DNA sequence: TGTGCCACCAGCAGGTTGGGATCCAGGGATGGCTACACCTTC.

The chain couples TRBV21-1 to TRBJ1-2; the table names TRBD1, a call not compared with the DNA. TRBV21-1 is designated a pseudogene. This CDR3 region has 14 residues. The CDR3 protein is CASSLQGFVRGYTF. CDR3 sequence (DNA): TGTGCCAGCAGCTTACAGGGATTTGTAAGAGGCTACACCTTC.

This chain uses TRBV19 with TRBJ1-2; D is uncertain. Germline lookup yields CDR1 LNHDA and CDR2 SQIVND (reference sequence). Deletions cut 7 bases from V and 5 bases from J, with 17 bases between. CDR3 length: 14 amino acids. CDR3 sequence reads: CASIGTARPYGYTF. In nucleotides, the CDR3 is TGTGCCAGTATCGGAACGGCCAGGCCATATGGCTACACCTTC.

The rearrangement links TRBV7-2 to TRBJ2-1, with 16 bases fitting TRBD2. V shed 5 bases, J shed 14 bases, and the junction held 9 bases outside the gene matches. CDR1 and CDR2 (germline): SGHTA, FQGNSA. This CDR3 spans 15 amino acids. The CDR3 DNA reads TGTGCCAGCAGCATGTTCGGGACTAGCGGGGGGGCAAAGTTCTTC. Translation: CASSMFGTSGGAKFF.

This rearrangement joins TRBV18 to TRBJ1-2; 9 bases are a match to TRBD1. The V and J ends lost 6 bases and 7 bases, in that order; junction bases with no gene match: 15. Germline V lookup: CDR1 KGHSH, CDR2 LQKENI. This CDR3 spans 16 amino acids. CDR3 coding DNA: TGTGCCAGCTCCACGCCGAGAGGGACAGGGCTAGTTGGCTACACCTTC. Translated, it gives CASSTPRGTGLVGYTF.

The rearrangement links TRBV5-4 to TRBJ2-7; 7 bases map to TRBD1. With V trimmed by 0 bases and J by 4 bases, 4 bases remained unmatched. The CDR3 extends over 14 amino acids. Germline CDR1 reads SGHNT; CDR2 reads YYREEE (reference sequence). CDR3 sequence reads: CASSLGDSSYEQYF. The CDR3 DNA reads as TGTGCCAGCAGCTTGGGGGACAGTAGTTACGAGCAGTACTTC.

CDR3 loop: CASKNPEGRLNTEAFF. CDR3 sequence (DNA): TGCGCCAGCAAAAACCCCGAAGGGAGGTTGAACACTGAAGCTTTCTTT. The rearrangement uses TRBV5-1 and TRBJ1-1; no clear D. Trimming shortened V by 6 bases and J by 0 bases, and 18 bases separated the two germline ends. The CDR3 has 16 amino acids. The germline V gene has CDR1 SGHRS and CDR2 YFSETQ.

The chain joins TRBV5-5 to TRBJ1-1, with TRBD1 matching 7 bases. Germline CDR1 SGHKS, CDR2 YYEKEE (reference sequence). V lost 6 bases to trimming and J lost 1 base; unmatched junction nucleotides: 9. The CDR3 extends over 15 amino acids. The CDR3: CASTKHGQANTEAFF. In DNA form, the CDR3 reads TGTGCCAGCACAAAGCACGGACAGGCGAACACTGAAGCTTTCTTT.

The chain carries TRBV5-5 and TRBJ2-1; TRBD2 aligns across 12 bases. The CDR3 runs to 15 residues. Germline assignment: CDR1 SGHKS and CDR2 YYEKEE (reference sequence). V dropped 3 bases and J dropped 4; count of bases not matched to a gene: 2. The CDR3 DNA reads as TGTGCCAGCAGCTCGCTAGCGGGGGGGTACAATGAGCAGTTCTTC. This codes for CASSSLAGGYNEQFF.

The CDR3 reads CASSLYSGGSQETQYF. For the CDR3, the DNA is TGTGCCAGCAGTTTATACAGCGGGGGATCTCAAGAGACCCAGTACTTC. V gene TRBV27 combines with J gene TRBJ2-5; 8 bases map to TRBD2. Germline trimming cut 1 base from V and 2 bases from J; bases unmatched to any gene: 6. The germline V gene has CDR1 MNHEY and CDR2 SMNVEV (reference sequence). The CDR3 is made up of 16 amino acids.

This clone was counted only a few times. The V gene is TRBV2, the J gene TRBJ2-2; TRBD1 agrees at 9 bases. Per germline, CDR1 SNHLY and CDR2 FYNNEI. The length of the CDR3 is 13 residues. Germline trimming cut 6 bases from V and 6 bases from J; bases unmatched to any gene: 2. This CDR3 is CASRGQGAGELFF. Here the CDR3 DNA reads TGTGCCAGCAGGGGACAGGGCGCCGGGGAGCTGTTTTTT.

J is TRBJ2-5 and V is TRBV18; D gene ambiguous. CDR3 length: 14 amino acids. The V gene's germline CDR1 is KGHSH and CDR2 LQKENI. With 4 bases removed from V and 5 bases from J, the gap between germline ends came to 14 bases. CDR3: CASSRWQFQETQYF. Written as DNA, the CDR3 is TGTGCCAGCTCACGATGGCAGTTCCAGGAGACCCAGTACTTC.

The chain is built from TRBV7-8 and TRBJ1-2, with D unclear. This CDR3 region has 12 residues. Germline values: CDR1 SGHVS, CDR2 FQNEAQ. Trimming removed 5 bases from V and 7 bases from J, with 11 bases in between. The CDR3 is CASSAPLFGYTF. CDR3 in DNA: TGTGCCAGCAGCGCCCCGCTATTTGGCTACACCTTC.

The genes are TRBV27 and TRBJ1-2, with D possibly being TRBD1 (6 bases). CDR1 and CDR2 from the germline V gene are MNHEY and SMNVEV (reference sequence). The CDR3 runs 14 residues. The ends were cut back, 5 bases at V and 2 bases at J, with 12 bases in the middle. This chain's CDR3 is CASSTKQGNYGYTF. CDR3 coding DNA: TGTGCCAGCAGTACGAAACAGGGAAACTATGGCTACACCTTC.

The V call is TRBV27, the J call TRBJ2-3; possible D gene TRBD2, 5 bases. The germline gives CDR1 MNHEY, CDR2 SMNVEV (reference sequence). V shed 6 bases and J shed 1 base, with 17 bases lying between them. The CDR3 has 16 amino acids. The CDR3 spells CASSPNYAGRTDTQYF. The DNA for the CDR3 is TGTGCCAGCAGCCCTAATTATGCGGGTCGCACAGATACGCAGTATTTT.

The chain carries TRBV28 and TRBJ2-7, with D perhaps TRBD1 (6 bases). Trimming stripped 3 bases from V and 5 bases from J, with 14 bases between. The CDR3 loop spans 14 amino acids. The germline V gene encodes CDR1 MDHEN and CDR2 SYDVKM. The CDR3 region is CASSLGHRAHEQYF. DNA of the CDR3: TGTGCCAGCAGTTTGGGGCACAGGGCCCACGAGCAGTACTTC. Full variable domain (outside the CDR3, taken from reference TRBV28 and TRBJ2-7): DVKVTQSSRYLVKRTGEKVFLECVQDMDHENMFWYRQDPGLGLRLIYFSYDVKMKEKGDIPEGYSVSREKKERFSLILESASTNQTSMYLCASSLGHRAHEQYFGPGTRLTVT.

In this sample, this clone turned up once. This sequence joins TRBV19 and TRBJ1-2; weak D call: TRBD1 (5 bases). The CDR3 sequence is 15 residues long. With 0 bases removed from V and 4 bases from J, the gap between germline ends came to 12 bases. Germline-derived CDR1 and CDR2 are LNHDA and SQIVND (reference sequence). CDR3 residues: CASSIDRGRTYGYTF. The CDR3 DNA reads TGTGCCAGTAGTATAGATAGGGGCAGAACCTATGGCTACACCTTC. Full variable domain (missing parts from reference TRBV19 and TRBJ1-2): DGGITQSPKYLFRKEGQNVTLSCEQNLNHDAMYWYRQDPGQGLRLIYYSQIVNDFQKGDIAEGYSVSREKKESFPLTVTSAQKNPTAFYLCASSIDRGRTYGYTFGSGTRLTVV.

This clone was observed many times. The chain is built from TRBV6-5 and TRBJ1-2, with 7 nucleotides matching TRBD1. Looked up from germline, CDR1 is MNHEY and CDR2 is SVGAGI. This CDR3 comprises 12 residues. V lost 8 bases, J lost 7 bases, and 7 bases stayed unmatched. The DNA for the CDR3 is TGTGCCAGCCAAAGGGGGCAGCTTGGCTACACCTTC. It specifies CASQRGQLGYTF.

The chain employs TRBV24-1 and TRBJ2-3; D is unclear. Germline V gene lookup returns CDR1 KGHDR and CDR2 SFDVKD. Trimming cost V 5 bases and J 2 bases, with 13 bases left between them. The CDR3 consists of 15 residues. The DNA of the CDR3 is TGTGCCACCAGTGGTCCAAATTGGCCCACAGATACGCAGTATTTT. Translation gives CATSGPNWPTDTQYF.

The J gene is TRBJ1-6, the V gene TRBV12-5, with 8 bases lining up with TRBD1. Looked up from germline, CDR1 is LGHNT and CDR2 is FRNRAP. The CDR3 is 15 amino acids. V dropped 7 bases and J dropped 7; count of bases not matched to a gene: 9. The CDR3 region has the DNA TGTGCTAGTGTGACTTCCGGGACAGGCAATTCACCCCTCCACTTT. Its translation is CASVTSGTGNSPLHF.